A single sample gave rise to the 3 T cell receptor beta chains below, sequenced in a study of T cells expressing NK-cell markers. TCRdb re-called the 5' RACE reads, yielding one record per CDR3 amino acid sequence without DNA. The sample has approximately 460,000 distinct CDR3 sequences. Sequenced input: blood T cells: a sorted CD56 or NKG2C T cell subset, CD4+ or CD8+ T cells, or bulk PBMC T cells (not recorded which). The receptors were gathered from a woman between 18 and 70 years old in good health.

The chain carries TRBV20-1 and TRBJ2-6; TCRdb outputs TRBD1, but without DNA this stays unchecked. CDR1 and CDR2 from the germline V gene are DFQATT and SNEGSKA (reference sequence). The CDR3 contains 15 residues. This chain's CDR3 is CSAGGRQGRANVLTF.

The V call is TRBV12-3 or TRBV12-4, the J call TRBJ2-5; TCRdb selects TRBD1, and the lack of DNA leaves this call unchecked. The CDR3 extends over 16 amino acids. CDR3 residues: CASSLRQGTSQETQYF.

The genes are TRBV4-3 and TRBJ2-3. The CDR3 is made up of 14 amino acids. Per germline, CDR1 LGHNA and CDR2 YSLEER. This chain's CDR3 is CASSQDRDPDTQYF.